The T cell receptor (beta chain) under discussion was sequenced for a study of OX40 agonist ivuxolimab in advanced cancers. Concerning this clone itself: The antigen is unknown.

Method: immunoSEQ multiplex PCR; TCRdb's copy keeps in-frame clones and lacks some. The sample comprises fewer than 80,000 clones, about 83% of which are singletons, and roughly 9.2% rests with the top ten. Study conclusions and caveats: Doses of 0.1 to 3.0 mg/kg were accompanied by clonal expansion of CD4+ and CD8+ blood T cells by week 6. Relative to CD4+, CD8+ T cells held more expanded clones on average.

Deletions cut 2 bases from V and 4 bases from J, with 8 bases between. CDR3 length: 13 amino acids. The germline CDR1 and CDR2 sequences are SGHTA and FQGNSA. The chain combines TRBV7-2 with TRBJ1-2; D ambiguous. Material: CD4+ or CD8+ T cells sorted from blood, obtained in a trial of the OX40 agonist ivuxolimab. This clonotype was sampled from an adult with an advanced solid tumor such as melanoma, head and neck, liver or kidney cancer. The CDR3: CASSLNNGYGYTF. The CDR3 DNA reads TGTGCCAGCAGCTTAAACAACGGCTATGGCTACACCTTC.